These 17 T cell receptor beta chains were all obtained from the same sample, sequenced in a study of regulatory T cells in long-lasting Graves disease. Time point meaning: persistent/refractory GD, antithyroid drugs over 5 years with positive TRAb. PBMC-derived RNA was used for the TCR library. Arm-PCR of CDR3 regions with iRepertoire HTBI primers generated TCR beta libraries. TCRdb re-called the multiplex PCR reads with MiXCR, one entry per CDR3 protein. The data contain about 460,000 distinct CDR3 sequences, about 22% of them singletons. The material was peripheral blood mononuclear cells (PBMCs), obtained when the disease was refractory, from a patient treated with antithyroid drugs. The receptor source for this set is a female donor with Graves disease.

This clonotype was picked up a small number of times. The gene calls are TRBV7-3 and TRBJ2-1, with TRBD2 matching 7 bases. This CDR3 has 16 amino acids. Trimming took 5 bases from V and 1 from J; bases not matched to a gene: 8. Germline V CDR1 and CDR2: SGHTA, FQGTGA. CDR3 nucleotide sequence: TGTGCCAGCAGCGCCTGGGGGGGTAGGTCCTACAATGAGCAGTTCTTC. Translation: CASSAWGGRSYNEQFF. Full variable domain (remainder filled in from reference TRBV7-3 and TRBJ2-1): GAGVSQTPSNKVTEKGKYVELRCDPISGHTALYWYRQSLGQGPEFLIYFQGTGAADDSGLPNDRFFAVRPEGSVSTLKIQRTERGDSAVYLCASSAWGGRSYNEQFFGPGTRLTVL.

In its sample, this clonotype was seen many times. The CDR3 region has the DNA TGTGCCAGCAGTTTTGGTCGCGGTAGCACTGAAGCTTTCTTT. Translating gives CASSFGRGSTEAFF. The gene calls are TRBV28 and TRBJ1-1; no definite D call. With 3 bases removed from V and 4 bases from J, the gap between germline ends came to 12 bases. CDR1 and CDR2 from the germline V gene are MDHEN and SYDVKM. The CDR3 runs 14 residues.

This CDR3 reads CASRTRTGTASSYNEQFF. The CDR3 bases are TGTGCCAGCAGAACCAGAACCGGGACTGCAAGCTCCTACAATGAGCAGTTCTTC. The genes are TRBV12-3 or TRBV12-4 and TRBJ2-1; TRBD2 is a possible D gene (6 bases). V lost 6 bases and J 0 bases, leaving 21 bases between the germline ends. The CDR3 covers 18 residues.

This clonotype came up many times. The rearrangement links TRBV28 to TRBJ1-1; D gene uncertain. Germline loops: CDR1 MDHEN, CDR2 SYDVKM. The CDR3 spans 15 residues. The germline V and J ends were trimmed by 4 bases and 6 bases, with 18 bases remaining between them. CDR3 DNA sequence: TGTGCCAGCAGTTCCAGGCGGGTTGATCTCCCTGAAGCTTTCTTT. Protein sequence: CASSSRRVDLPEAFF.

The chain has TRBV25-1 and TRBJ2-3; either TRBD1 or TRBD2 may supply D (5 bases each). Germline CDR1 and CDR2: MGHDK and SYGVNS. Trimming stripped 8 bases from V and 2 bases from J, with 8 bases between. This CDR3 is built from 12 residues. Here the CDR3 reads CASSGATDTQYF. The CDR3 DNA reads as TGTGCCAGCTCCGGGGCCACAGATACGCAGTATTTT.

This clonotype appeared many times. The chain joins TRBV9 to TRBJ2-7; D possibly corresponds to TRBD1 (5 bases). In germline, CDR1 is SGDLS, CDR2 YYNGEE. CDR3 length equals 16 residues. Trimming stripped 2 bases from V and 3 bases from J, with 18 bases between. CDR3 nucleotides: TGTGCCAGCAGCGTGAGAGGCGGAGTAGGGGACTACGAGCAGTACTTC. This codes for CASSVRGGVGDYEQYF. The full variable domain, in which reference TRBV9 and TRBJ2-7 provide the parts outside the CDR3, is DSGVTQTPKHLITATGQRVTLRCSPRSGDLSVYWYQQSLDQGLQFLIQYYNGEERAKGNILERFSAQQFPDLHSELNLSSLELGDSALYFCASSVRGGVGDYEQYFGPGTRLTVT.

The chain links TRBV3-1 to TRBJ1-1; D possibly corresponds to TRBD1 (5 bases). There are 16 residues in the CDR3. Germline V gene data show CDR1 as LGHDT and CDR2 as YNNKEL (reference sequence). Trimming took off 4 bases at V and 4 bases at J, with 19 bases between the two ends. CDR3 amino acids: CASSPGTGPLGTEAFF. In DNA, the CDR3 is TGTGCCAGCAGCCCTGGGACGGGCCCCTTGGGCACTGAAGCTTTCTTT.

This clonotype appeared many times. The V gene is TRBV28, the J gene TRBJ2-1; 10 nucleotides match TRBD1. After removal of 5 bases from V and 8 bases from J, the junction contained 18 bases not matched to a gene. The CDR3 is made up of 18 amino acids. Germline V gene sequence: CDR1 MDHEN, CDR2 SYDVKM. This chain's CDR3 is CASSVPGQGHDGFDEQFF. The CDR3 region has the DNA TGTGCCAGCAGTGTCCCGGGACAGGGGCACGATGGGTTCGATGAGCAGTTCTTC.

This clonotype has at least ten counts. The chain employs TRBV12-3 or TRBV12-4 and TRBJ1-1, with a weak D call TRBD1 (5 bases). This CDR3 spans 15 amino acids. Trimming took off 6 bases at V and 4 bases at J, with 18 bases between the two ends. The CDR3 sequence is CASSPREGMGTEAFF. The CDR3, as DNA: TGTGCCAGCAGCCCTAGGGAGGGGATGGGCACTGAAGCTTTCTTT.

This clonotype has ten or more counts. V is TRBV11-2 and J is TRBJ2-7; 9 bases are shared with TRBD1. Germline loops: CDR1 SGHAT, CDR2 FQNNGV. J was trimmed by 3 bases and V by 5 bases; bases with no gene match: 8. The CDR3 is 15 residues long. For the CDR3, the DNA is TGTGCCAGCAGCCGTAACCGGGACAGGGTCTACGAGCAGTACTTC. It specifies CASSRNRDRVYEQYF.

At least ten counts were recorded for this clonotype. This chain connects TRBV7-8 to TRBJ2-5; a possible D gene is TRBD2 (5 bases). Germline CDR1 reads SGHVS; CDR2 reads FQNEAQ. V was trimmed by 3 bases and J by 5 bases, leaving 13 bases between them. The CDR3 runs 14 residues. The CDR3: CASSFGGVVETQYF. DNA of the CDR3: TGTGCCAGCAGCTTTGGAGGAGTTGTGGAGACCCAGTACTTC.

The chain carries TRBV7-8 and TRBJ1-1; D remains unclear. The CDR3 runs to 15 residues. Trimming shortened V by 1 base and J by 1 base, and 10 bases separated the two germline ends. The germline gives CDR1 SGHVS, CDR2 FQNEAQ. The CDR3 protein is CASSLVRGTNTEAFF. CDR3 nucleotides: TGTGCCAGCAGCTTAGTTCGGGGTACGAACACTGAAGCTTTCTTT.

This clonotype has a count of ten or more. The CDR3 reads CASSQGRANTEAFF. As DNA, the CDR3 is TGTGCCAGCAGCCAGGGACGGGCGAACACTGAAGCTTTCTTT. This chain connects TRBV3-1 to TRBJ1-1; D perhaps matches TRBD1 (5 bases). The CDR3 has 14 amino acids. V was clipped by 3 bases and J by 1 base, with 9 bases between them. Germline lookup yields CDR1 LGHDT and CDR2 YNNKEL (reference sequence).

For this clonotype: A much larger clonotype is one base distant, so this may be a read error. This chain uses TRBV7-2 with TRBJ2-7, with TRBD2 matching 10 bases. CDR1 is SGHTA and CDR2 is FQGNSA in the germline V gene. CDR3 size: 15 residues. The CDR3 loop reads CASSLVAGGRYGQYF. The CDR3 DNA reads TGTGCCAGCAGCTTAGTAGCGGGGGGTCGGTACGGGCAGTACTTC.

The chain is built from TRBV30 and TRBJ2-6; a weak D match, TRBD2 (7 bases). The V gene lost 5 bases and the J gene lost 6 bases, with 26 bases spanning the gap. CDR3 length: 18 residues. Germline values: CDR1 GTSNPN, CDR2 SVGIG (reference sequence). CDR3 amino acids: CAWHGVGGRMVKANVLTF. CDR3 sequence (DNA): TGTGCCTGGCATGGAGTCGGGGGGCGAATGGTAAAGGCCAACGTCCTGACTTTC.

The chain joins TRBV6-2 or TRBV6-3 to TRBJ2-7; 9 bases agree with TRBD1. The length of the CDR3 is 14 residues. Germline trimming cut 6 bases from V and 3 bases from J; bases unmatched to any gene: 6. Germline assignment: CDR1 MNHEY and CDR2 SVGEGT. The CDR3: CASRPGTGNYEQYF. CDR3 bases: TGTGCCAGCAGGCCCGGGACAGGGAACTACGAGCAGTACTTC.

The chain couples TRBV2 to TRBJ2-7; 8 positions agree with TRBD1. The ends lost 6 bases at V and 5 bases at J; junction bases unmatched: 9. CDR1 and CDR2 from the germline V gene are SNHLY and FYNNEI. This CDR3 contains 14 residues. As DNA, the CDR3 is TGTGCCAGCAGCTCGGGACAGGTGGGAAACGAGCAGTACTTC. Residues: CASSSGQVGNEQYF.